These T cell receptor beta chains were read from a single sample in a study of blood T cell repertoires in COVID-19. Repertoires were generated with immunoSEQ multiplex PCR, while TCRdb's copy carries only in-frame clones and drops some. The table shows some 190,000 clones, with 80% to 90% occurring only once. The sequenced sample consisted of peripheral blood. The receptor set was obtained from a man aged 18 to 30 with active or convalescent COVID-19. The CDR3 runs from the conserved cysteine through the conserved F or W. A D gene is named only where the DNA matches it firmly. The size field is filled for only some rows; it gives once, few, many or a size class.

NA,17,NA,TRBV28,TRBJ1-3,TGTGCCAGCAGCCTCCCCCAGGGGTTCGGCTCTGGAAACACCATATATTTT,CASSLPQGFGSGNTIYF
few,20,NA,TRBV5-1,TRBJ2-6,TGCGCCAGCAGCTTGACACCCCCCAGGGTGTTGGACTCTGGGGCCAACGTCCTGACTTTC,CASSLTPPRVLDSGANVLTF
NA,14,TRBD2,TRBV27,TRBJ2-7,TGTGCCAGCAGGAACCTAGCGGGAGTCCACGAGCAGTACTTC,CASRNLAGVHEQYF
NA,15,TRBD1,TRBV28,TRBJ2-7,TGTGCCAGCAGCCGTACAAGGACAGGGACGGGCGAGCAGTACTTC,CASSRTRTGTGEQYF
NA,14,TRBD1,TRBV6-6,TRBJ2-2,TGTGCCAGCAGGGCCGGGACAGGGACCGGGGAGCTGTTTTTT,CASRAGTGTGELFF
NA,13,NA,TRBV19,TRBJ2-1,TGTGCCAGTAGTAGGGACTTTAACAATGAGCAGTTCTTC,CASSRDFNNEQFF
once,17,NA,TRBV6-2/TRBV6-3,TRBJ2-7,TGTGCCAGCAGTCTCTACAAAACCCGGGACTCTAGCTACGAGCAGTACTTC,CASSLYKTRDSSYEQYF
NA,12,TRBD2,TRBV6-5,TRBJ2-1,TGTGCCAGCCAAAACCCTCTAGCGGCGGAGTTCTTC,CASQNPLAAEFF
NA,11,NA,TRBV6-5,TRBJ1-1,TGTGCCAGCAGGTCATCCACTGAAGCTTTCTTT,CASRSSTEAFF
NA,15,NA,TRBV29-1,TRBJ2-1,TGCAGCGTTGAGGGGCAGACCTTCTCCTACAATGAGCAGTTCTTC,CSVEGQTFSYNEQFF
NA,15,NA,TRBV18,TRBJ1-2,TGTGCCAGCTCACCACCGTCGGGGGTTGACGGCGGCTACACCTTC,CASSPPSGVDGGYTF
NA,17,NA,TRBV18,TRBJ2-5,TGTGCCAGCTCACCACCGGCCGGGACAACCGGGAGGGAGACCCAGTACTTC,CASSPPAGTTGRETQYF
NA,16,TRBD2,TRBV10-3,TRBJ2-1,TGTGCCATCAGTCCCCCCACTAGCGGGAACTACAATGAGCAGTTCTTC,CAISPPTSGNYNEQFF
NA,15,TRBD1,TRBV4-1,TRBJ1-4,TGCGCCAGCAGCCAGGACGGACAGGCTAATGAAAAACTGTTTTTT,CASSQDGQANEKLFF
NA,16,TRBD1,TRBV27,TRBJ1-2,TGTGCCAGCAGTTTCTCAGGGACAGGGGGCCGGAATGGCTACACCTTC,CASSFSGTGGRNGYTF
NA,13,TRBD2,TRBV19,TRBJ2-1,TGTGCCAGTAGTACCAGGCGGGAGTCGTCGCAGTTCTTC,CASSTRRESSQFF
NA,17,TRBD2,TRBV19,TRBJ2-7,TGTGATTTAAACACCCCCCCCAGCGGGATGGGGGCCTACGAGCAGTACTTC,CDLNTPPSGMGAYEQYF
NA,15,TRBD2,TRBV7-6,TRBJ2-7,TGTGCCAGCAGCTTAGGGCCTAGCGGGAAAAACGAGCAGTACTTC,CASSLGPSGKNEQYF
NA,12,TRBD1,TRBV12-3/TRBV12-4,TRBJ1-2,TGTGCCAGCAGTCTAACAGGGGGCCGCTACACCTTC,CASSLTGGRYTF
NA,18,NA,TRBV15,TRBJ2-6,TGTGCCACCAGCAGAGACGCAGGGTTCCTTTCTGGGGCCAACGTCCTGACTTTC,CATSRDAGFLSGANVLTF
NA,13,TRBD1,TRBV29-1,TRBJ1-2,TGCAGCGCCCGAACGACAGGGGAGGAGGGCTACACCTTC,CSARTTGEEGYTF
NA,17,NA,TRBV27,TRBJ2-3,TGTGCCAGCAGTTTACTTACGGGAGTTTCTTTCGCAGATACGCAGTATTTT,CASSLLTGVSFADTQYF
NA,15,TRBD1,TRBV5-4,TRBJ2-7,TGTGCCAGCAGCGGTGGACAGGCTCCTTCCTACGAGCAGTACTTC,CASSGGQAPSYEQYF
NA,13,TRBD1,TRBV24-1,TRBJ1-2,TGTGCCACCAGTGATGGGACAGGCTATGGCTACACCTTC,CATSDGTGYGYTF
NA,13,NA,TRBV30,TRBJ1-2,TGTGCCAGGTGGTCCTCGAGGTCGCGTAGCTACACCTTC,CARWSSRSRSYTF
NA,13,NA,TRBV27,TRBJ2-1,TGTGCCAGCAGTTTTCAGGGCTACAATGAGCAGTTCTTC,CASSFQGYNEQFF
NA,15,NA,TRBV7-9,TRBJ2-3,TGTGCCAGCAGCTTAGCCGGGTTAACCGGGGATACGCAGTATTTT,CASSLAGLTGDTQYF
NA,15,TRBD1,TRBV5-6,TRBJ2-7,TGTGCCAGCAGCTCGGCTGACAGGGGTTCCTACGAGCAGTACTTC,CASSSADRGSYEQYF
NA,14,NA,TRBV7-2,TRBJ2-3,TGTGCCAGCAGCGACCGGACTAGCACAGATACGCAGTATTTT,CASSDRTSTDTQYF
NA,13,TRBD1,TRBV2,TRBJ1-1,TGTGCCATCCCAGGGGGAGGTGGAACTGAAGCTTTCTTT,CAIPGGGGTEAFF
NA,16,TRBD1,TRBV24-1,TRBJ2-3,TGTGCCACCAGTGATTTTTCGGGACAGGGCCCAGATACGCAGTATTTT,CATSDFSGQGPDTQYF
NA,15,NA,TRBV10-2,TRBJ1-4,TGCGCCAGCAGTGGGACAACAAAAACTAATGAAAAACTGTTTTTT,CASSGTTKTNEKLFF
NA,12,NA,TRBV15,TRBJ2-5,TGTGCCACCAGCAGAGACGTGGAGACCCAGTACTTC,CATSRDVETQYF
NA,14,NA,TRBV15,TRBJ2-1,TGTGCCACCAGAGAGGGAGGAGTTTACAATGAGCAGTTCTTC,CATREGGVYNEQFF
NA,15,NA,TRBV5-1,TRBJ2-1,TGCGCCAGCAGCTTGGGGGGTTGGGGCAACAATGAGCAGTTCTTC,CASSLGGWGNNEQFF
NA,15,NA,TRBV14,TRBJ2-7,TGTGCCAGCAGCCAAGAGGCGGCCACCAACTACGAGCAGTACTTC,CASSQEAATNYEQYF
NA,16,TRBD2,TRBV19,TRBJ2-1,TGTGCCAGTAGGCCCTTCGGGGGGGGCATGGGGAATGAGCAGTTCTTC,CASRPFGGGMGNEQFF
once,17,TRBD2,TRBV18,TRBJ2-4,TGTGCCAGCTCCTTGCCTACAGCGGGAGTTGACAAAAACATTCAGTACTTC,CASSLPTAGVDKNIQYF
NA,18,TRBD2,TRBV30,TRBJ2-2,TGTGCCGGGAATCGGCGGGAGACCCTCGGAGGCCGCACCGGGGAGCTGTTTTTT,CAGNRRETLGGRTGELFF
NA,15,TRBD1,TRBV28,TRBJ1-1,TGTGCCAGCAGTCCCCCGGGACAGTTGAACACTGAAGCTTTCTTT,CASSPPGQLNTEAFF
NA,13,NA,TRBV19,TRBJ1-5,TGTGCCAGTAGTGTCAGTACCAATCAGCCCCAGCATTTT,CASSVSTNQPQHF
NA,14,NA,TRBV29-1,TRBJ2-6,TGCAGCGTGGGGCAGTCCTCTGGGGCCAACGTCCTGACTTTC,CSVGQSSGANVLTF
NA,12,NA,TRBV27,TRBJ1-1,TGTGCCAGCAGTTTATCAGGCGGTGAAGCTTTCTTT,CASSLSGGEAFF
few,13,NA,TRBV3-1/TRBV3-2,TRBJ1-1,TGTGCCAGCAGCCAAGATGACAGAACTGAAGCTTTCTTT,CASSQDDRTEAFF